The 14 T cell receptor beta chains below were found in one sample sequenced in a study of shared clonotypes between healthy human individuals. Here immunoSEQ multiplex PCR was the method, and the copy in TCRdb shows in-frame clones only, minus some. The table has about 120,000 clones, about 71% seen once. Sequenced sample: memory CD8+ T cells sorted from blood. As for subset: CD45RO+ cells pooled with CCR7-negative TemRA cells. Receptor source: a woman in her thirties in good health.

This sequence joins TRBV28 and TRBJ2-3; D is ambiguous. The CDR3 totals 12 residues. CDR1 MDHEN and CDR2 SYDVKM come from the germline V gene. V dropped 3 bases and J dropped 3 bases, with 4 bases sitting between them. The CDR3 spells CASSLLTDTQYF. The CDR3 region has the DNA TGTGCCAGCAGTTTGCTTACAGATACGCAGTATTTT.

This clone has more than one count but fewer than ten. The DNA for the CDR3 is TGTGCCAGCAGCCCTAGGGAGGGGGCGAACGAGCAGTACTTC. Protein sequence: CASSPREGANEQYF. This rearrangement joins TRBV7-8 to TRBJ2-7; tentatively, D is TRBD1 or TRBD2 (7 bases each). This CDR3 contains 14 residues. Germline V gives CDR1 SGHVS, CDR2 FQNEAQ. V was pared by 5 bases and J by 5 bases, with 16 bases between. The full variable domain, completed using reference TRBV7-8 and TRBJ2-7, is GAGVSQSPRYKVAKRGQDVALRCDPISGHVSLFWYQQALGQGPEFLTYFQNEAQLDKSGLPSDRFFAERPEGSVSTLKIQRTQQEDSAVYLCASSPREGANEQYFGPGTRLTVT.

This CDR3 reads CASSESKTDREGDTQYF. For the CDR3, the DNA is TGTGCCAGCAGTGAATCAAAGACGGACAGGGAAGGAGATACGCAGTATTTT. V usage is TRBV25-1 and J usage is TRBJ2-3; 8 bases map to TRBD1. This CDR3 comprises 17 residues. From germline, CDR1 is MGHDK and CDR2 SYGVNS. J gave up 5 bases and V 1 base, and 11 bases lay outside the gene matches.

This chain uses TRBV5-1 with TRBJ2-7; 7 bases line up with TRBD1. The trim removed 1 base at V and 4 bases at J, leaving 8 bases unmatched. Germline-derived CDR1 and CDR2 are SGHRS and YFSETQ. The CDR3 loop spans 15 amino acids. The CDR3 DNA follows: TGCGCCAGCAGCTTGCCCCGGGACAGCCCTTACGAGCAGTACTTC. Its protein product is CASSLPRDSPYEQYF.

The rearrangement links TRBV5-6 to TRBJ1-1, with 7 bases identical to TRBD1. V was pared by 5 bases and J by 10 bases, with 8 bases of the junction left unmatched. The CDR3 is 12 amino acids. The germline CDR1 and CDR2 sequences are SGHDT and YYEEEE. CDR3 sequence (DNA): TGTGCCAGCAGATATCGACAGGGTGGAGCTTTCTTT. Translation: CASRYRQGGAFF. The full variable domain, with the rest looked up from reference TRBV5-6 and TRBJ1-1, is DAGVTQSPTHLIKTRGQQVTLRCSPKSGHDTVSWYQQALGQGPQFIFQYYEEEERQRGNFPDRFSGHQFPNYSSELNVNALLLGDSALYLCASRYRQGGAFFGQGTRLTVV.

This clone was seen only a few times. The CDR3: CASSVLGHGEKLFF. The CDR3 bases are TGTGCCAGCAGCGTTCTTGGGCATGGTGAAAAACTGTTTTTT. The rearrangement joins TRBV9 to TRBJ1-4; no clear D gene. The V and J ends lost 2 bases and 7 bases respectively, with 12 bases between them. The CDR3 length is 14 residues. Per the germline V gene, CDR1 is SGDLS and CDR2 is YYNGEE. Supplemented by reference TRBV9 and TRBJ1-4, the full variable domain reads DSGVTQTPKHLITATGQRVTLRCSPRSGDLSVYWYQQSLDQGLQFLIQYYNGEERAKGNILERFSAQQFPDLHSELNLSSLELGDSALYFCASSVLGHGEKLFFGSGTQLSVL.

The V gene is TRBV27, the J gene TRBJ2-3; D is perhaps TRBD2 (6 bases). V lost 2 bases, J lost 4 bases, and 13 bases lay in between. Germline assignment: CDR1 MNHEY and CDR2 SMNVEV (reference sequence). This CDR3 region has 15 residues. CDR3 bases: TGTGCCAGCAGTTTAGGAGGGGTGTGGGCAGATACGCAGTATTTT. This encodes CASSLGGVWADTQYF.

V is TRBV5-1 and J is TRBJ2-3, with D possibly being TRBD1 (6 bases). CDR1 and CDR2 (germline): SGHRS, YFSETQ. Trimming removed 4 bases at V and 14 bases at J, with 26 bases between. The CDR3 has 15 amino acids. CDR3 protein: CASSLSGTPGLNGYF. The DNA of the CDR3 is TGCGCCAGCAGCCTATCCGGGACACCCGGGCTGAATGGGTATTTT.

This chain links TRBV2 with TRBJ2-5; D is ambiguous. V gave up 7 bases and J gave up 4 bases, with 10 bases separating them. CDR1 is SNHLY and CDR2 is FYNNEI in the germline V gene. CDR3 length: 12 amino acids. This chain's CDR3 is CASTERRETQYF. The CDR3 DNA reads as TGTGCCAGCACCGAAAGGCGAGAGACCCAGTACTTC.

The chain couples TRBV27 to TRBJ2-7, with 10 bases aligning to TRBD2. Germline CDR1 and CDR2: MNHEY and SMNVEV (reference sequence). V was clipped by 6 bases and J by 7 bases; unmatched bases: 12. CDR3 size: 15 residues. The CDR3 bases are TGTGCCAGCAGCCGAACTAGCGGGGTTTTTTGGGAGCAGTACTTC. Its protein product is CASSRTSGVFWEQYF.

V is TRBV5-6 and J is TRBJ1-2; 10 bases are shared with TRBD1. From germline, CDR1 is SGHDT and CDR2 YYEEEE. CDR3 size: 15 residues. Unmatched junction bases numbered 6, after V lost 3 bases and J lost 4 bases. The CDR3 nucleotides read TGTGCCAGCAGCTACCTGACAGGGGGCTTCTATGGCTACACCTTC. It yields the protein CASSYLTGGFYGYTF.

The chain links TRBV7-7 to TRBJ2-5; 7 nucleotides agree with TRBD1. Germline CDR1 SSHAT, CDR2 FNYEAQ (reference sequence). Trimming removed 5 bases from V and 5 bases from J; junction bases left unmatched: 11. The CDR3 covers 15 residues. The CDR3 DNA reads as TGTGCCAGCAGCCCGCAGGGGGTCCTGGGGGAGACCCAGTACTTC. Residues: CASSPQGVLGETQYF.

The CDR3 sequence: CASSRGGGYTF. The DNA for the CDR3 is TGTGCCAGCAGCCGAGGGGGTGGCTACACCTTC. The chain links TRBV7-6 to TRBJ1-2; D is possibly TRBD1 (6 bases). CDR1 is SGHVS, CDR2 FNYEAQ, per germline. V was cut by 5 bases and J by 7 bases, with 8 bases left in between. The CDR3 covers 11 residues.

The chain has TRBV2 and TRBJ1-1; D possibly corresponds to TRBD1 (5 bases). Trimming took off 6 bases at V and 3 bases at J, with 11 bases between the two ends. In germline, CDR1 is SNHLY, CDR2 FYNNEI. The CDR3 contains 13 residues. CDR3 region: CASRELGDTEAFF. Here the CDR3 DNA reads TGTGCCAGCAGGGAACTAGGGGACACTGAAGCTTTCTTT.